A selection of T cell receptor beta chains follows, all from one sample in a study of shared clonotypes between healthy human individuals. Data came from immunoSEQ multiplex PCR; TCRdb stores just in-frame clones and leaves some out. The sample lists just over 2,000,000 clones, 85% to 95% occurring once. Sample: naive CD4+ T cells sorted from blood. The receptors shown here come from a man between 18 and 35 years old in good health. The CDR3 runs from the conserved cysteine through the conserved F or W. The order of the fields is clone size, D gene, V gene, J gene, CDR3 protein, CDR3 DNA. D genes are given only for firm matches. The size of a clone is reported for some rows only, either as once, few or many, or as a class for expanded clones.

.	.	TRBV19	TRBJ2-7	CASSFRGDSSSYEQYF	TGTGCCAGTAGTTTCAGAGGGGATAGTTCCTCCTACGAGCAGTACTTC
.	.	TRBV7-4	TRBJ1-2	CASSLARAGAGYGYTF	TGTGCCAGCAGCTTAGCGCGGGCAGGGGCGGGCTATGGCTACACCTTC
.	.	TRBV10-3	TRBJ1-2	CAISEDGEYGYTF	TGTGCCATCAGTGAAGACGGAGAATATGGCTACACCTTC
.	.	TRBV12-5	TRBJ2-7	CASGRDGTYEQYF	TGTGCTAGTGGCCGGGACGGGACCTACGAGCAGTACTTC
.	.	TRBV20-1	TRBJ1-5	CSAVSGPQHF	TGCAGTGCTGTGTCCGGGCCCCAGCATTTT
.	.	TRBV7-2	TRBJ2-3	CASSLAVGGRTDTQYF	TGTGCCAGCAGCTTAGCTGTGGGAGGACGCACAGATACGCAGTATTTT
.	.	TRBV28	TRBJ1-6	CASRREDNSPLHF	TGTGCCAGCAGACGGGAGGATAATTCACCCCTCCACTTT
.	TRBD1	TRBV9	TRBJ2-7	CASSGTGGPHSYEQYF	TGTGCCAGCAGCGGAACAGGGGGCCCTCACTCCTACGAGCAGTACTTC
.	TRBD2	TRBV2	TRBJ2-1	CASSEAPGLGNNEQFF	TGTGCCAGCAGTGAAGCTCCGGGACTAGGAAACAATGAGCAGTTCTTC
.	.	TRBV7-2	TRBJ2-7	CASSPSSLDRNSYEQYF	TGTGCCAGCAGCCCCTCAAGCTTGGACCGCAACTCCTACGAGCAGTACTTC
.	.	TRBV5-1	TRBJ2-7	CASSLGPLNEQYF	TGCGCCAGCAGCTTGGGCCCCCTCAACGAGCAGTACTTC
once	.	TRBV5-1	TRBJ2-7	CASSSASGQYF	TGCGCCAGCAGCTCTGCATCAGGGCAGTACTTC
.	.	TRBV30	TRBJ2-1	CAWSVSSVSNEQFF	TGTGCCTGGAGTGTTTCCTCTGTTTCCAATGAGCAGTTCTTC
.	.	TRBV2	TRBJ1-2	CASSLVSSYGYTF	TGTGCCAGCAGCTTAGTTTCCAGCTATGGCTACACCTTC
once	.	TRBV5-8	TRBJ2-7	CASSLVRGGEQYF	TGTGCCAGCAGCTTGGTTAGGGGAGGCGAGCAGTACTTC
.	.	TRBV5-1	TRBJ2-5	CASSPGGTQETQYF	TGCGCCAGCAGCCCCGGGGGTACCCAAGAGACCCAGTACTTC
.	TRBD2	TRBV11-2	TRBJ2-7	CASSLRLAGGNEQYF	TGTGCCAGCAGCTTGAGGCTAGCGGGGGGTAACGAGCAGTACTTC
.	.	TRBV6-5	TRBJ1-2	CASSYSEPYGYTF	TGTGCCAGCAGTTACTCAGAACCCTATGGCTACACCTTC
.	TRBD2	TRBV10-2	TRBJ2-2	CASSPGLARRGGELFF	TGCGCCAGCAGCCCCGGACTAGCTCGGCGGGGCGGGGAGCTGTTTTTT
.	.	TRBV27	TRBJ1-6	CASSFMGSSYNSPLHF	TGTGCCAGCAGTTTCATGGGGAGCTCCTATAATTCACCCCTCCACTTT
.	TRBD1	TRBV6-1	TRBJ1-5	CASKADRGGQPQHF	TGTGCCAGCAAGGCGGACAGGGGGGGTCAGCCCCAGCATTTT
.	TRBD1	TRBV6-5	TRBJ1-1	CASSYRLTGGTEAFF	TGTGCCAGCAGTTACAGGCTGACAGGGGGAACTGAAGCTTTCTTT
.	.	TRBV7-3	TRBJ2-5	CASRKSAQLDQETQYF	TGTGCCAGCAGGAAATCGGCCCAACTAGACCAAGAGACCCAGTACTTC
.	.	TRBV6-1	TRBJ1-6	CASRLQGNSPLHF	TGTGCCAGCAGACTACAGGGAAATTCACCCCTCCACTTT
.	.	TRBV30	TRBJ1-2	CAWGGPNYGYTF	TGTGCCTGGGGGGGTCCTAACTATGGCTACACCTTC
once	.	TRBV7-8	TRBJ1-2	CASSSSEGTAGYTF	TGTGCCAGCAGCTCATCGGAGGGAACAGCTGGCTACACCTTC
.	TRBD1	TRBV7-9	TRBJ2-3	CASRPTGSTDTQYF	TGTGCCAGCAGGCCGACAGGGAGCACAGATACGCAGTATTTT
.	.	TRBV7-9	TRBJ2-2	CASSLEALDTGELFF	TGTGCCAGCAGCCTCGAGGCGCTCGACACCGGGGAGCTGTTTTTT
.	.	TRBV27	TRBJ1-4	CASSFLTGEKLFF	TGTGCCAGCAGTTTCCTCACAGGGGAAAAACTGTTTTTT
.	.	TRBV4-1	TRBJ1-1	CASSQDPTGTWSDRRSEAFF	TGCGCCAGCAGCCAAGACCCGACAGGTACGTGGTCCGACCGACGTTCTGAAGCTTTCTTT
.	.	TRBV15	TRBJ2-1	CATADGRGSYNEQFF	TGTGCCACTGCCGATGGGAGAGGGTCCTACAATGAGCAGTTCTTC
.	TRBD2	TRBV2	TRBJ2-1	CAITGTSGTYEQFF	TGTGCCATCACCGGGACTAGCGGGACTTATGAGCAGTTCTTC
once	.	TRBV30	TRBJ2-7	CAWSLTGAEQYF	TGTGCCTGGAGCCTGACTGGTGCAGAGCAGTACTTC
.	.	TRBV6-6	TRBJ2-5	CATRQHQMRGQETQYF	TGTGCCACCAGGCAGCACCAAATGAGGGGACAAGAGACCCAGTACTTC
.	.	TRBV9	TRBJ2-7	CASSVGLEINEQYF	TGTGCCAGCAGCGTAGGGCTAGAAATAAACGAGCAGTACTTC
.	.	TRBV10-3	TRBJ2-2	CAAGGGVGTGELFF	TGTGCCGCCGGAGGGGGAGTGGGCACCGGGGAGCTGTTTTTT
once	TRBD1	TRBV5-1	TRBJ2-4	CASSAVRDSQNIQYF	TGCGCCAGCAGCGCGGTAAGGGACAGCCAAAACATTCAGTACTTC
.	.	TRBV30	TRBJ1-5	CAWSTGRSSSNQPQHF	TGTGCCTGGAGTACAGGCCGATCTAGCTCCAATCAGCCCCAGCATTTT
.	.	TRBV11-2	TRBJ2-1	CASSLDLTEQFF	TGTGCCAGCAGCTTAGATCTTACAGAGCAGTTCTTC
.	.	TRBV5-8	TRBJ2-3	CASSLSGAVTDTQYF	TGTGCCAGCAGCTTGTCGGGGGCCGTAACAGATACGCAGTATTTT
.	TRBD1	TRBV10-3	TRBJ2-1	CAISGNRGVVISEQFF	TGTGCCATCAGTGGAAACAGGGGGGTCGTTATAAGTGAGCAGTTCTTC
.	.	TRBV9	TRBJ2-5	CASSVDGNRFETQYF	TGTGCCAGCAGCGTAGACGGGAACAGGTTCGAGACCCAGTACTTC
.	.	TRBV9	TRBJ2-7	CASSARHGVGDEQYF	TGTGCCAGCAGCGCCCGACATGGGGTTGGGGACGAGCAGTACTTC
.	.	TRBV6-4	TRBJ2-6	CASQSTTGVLTF	TGTGCCTCCCAGAGCACTACAGGGGTCCTGACTTTC
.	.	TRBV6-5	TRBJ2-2	CASRTDTGELFF	TGTGCCAGCAGAACGGACACCGGGGAGCTGTTTTTT
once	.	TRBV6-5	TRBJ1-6	CASSYLQGNSPLHF	TGTGCCAGCAGTTACTTGCAGGGGAATTCACCCCTCCACTTT
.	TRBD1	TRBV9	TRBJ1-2	CASSPRTGGIDDYGYTF	TGTGCCAGCAGCCCACGGACAGGGGGCATTGACGACTATGGCTACACCTTC
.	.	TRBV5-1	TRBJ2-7	CASSLEGGYEQYF	TGCGCCAGCAGCTTGGAAGGGGGATACGAGCAGTACTTC
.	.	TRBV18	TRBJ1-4	CASSSQSTAELFF	TGTGCCAGCTCATCTCAGTCGACTGCAGAACTGTTTTTT
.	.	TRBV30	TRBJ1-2	CAWSLHTTNYGYTF	TGTGCCTGGAGTTTACATACTACTAACTATGGCTACACCTTC
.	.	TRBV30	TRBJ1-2	CAWSEVPTGQRF	TGTGCCTGGAGTGAGGTCCCCACAGGACAGCGCTTC
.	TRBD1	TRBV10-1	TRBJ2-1	CASSPDRGKSNEQFF	TGCGCCAGCAGTCCAGACAGGGGGAAGAGTAATGAGCAGTTCTTC
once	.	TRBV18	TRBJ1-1	CASSLAGTVNTEAFF	TGTGCCAGCTCACTCGCCGGGACGGTGAACACTGAAGCTTTCTTT
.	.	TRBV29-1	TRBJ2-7	CSVDGGSSYEQYF	TGCAGCGTTGATGGGGGGAGCTCCTACGAGCAGTACTTC
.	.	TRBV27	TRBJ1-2	CASSFRLNYGYTF	TGTGCCAGCAGTTTCCGCTTGAACTATGGCTACACCTTC
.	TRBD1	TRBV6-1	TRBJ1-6	CASSDLPRQGNSPLHF	TGTGCCAGCAGTGACCTCCCGAGACAGGGGAACTCACCCCTCCACTTT
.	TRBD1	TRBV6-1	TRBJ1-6	CASSSSGGASSPLHF	TGTGCCAGCAGTTCATCAGGGGGCGCAAGTTCACCCCTCCACTTT
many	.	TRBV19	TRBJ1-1	CASSPTRVNTEAFF	TGTGCCAGTAGTCCTACTAGGGTGAACACTGAAGCTTTCTTT
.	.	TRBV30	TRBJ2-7	CAWREQEHPSYEQYF	TGTGCCTGGAGGGAACAGGAACACCCCTCCTACGAGCAGTACTTC